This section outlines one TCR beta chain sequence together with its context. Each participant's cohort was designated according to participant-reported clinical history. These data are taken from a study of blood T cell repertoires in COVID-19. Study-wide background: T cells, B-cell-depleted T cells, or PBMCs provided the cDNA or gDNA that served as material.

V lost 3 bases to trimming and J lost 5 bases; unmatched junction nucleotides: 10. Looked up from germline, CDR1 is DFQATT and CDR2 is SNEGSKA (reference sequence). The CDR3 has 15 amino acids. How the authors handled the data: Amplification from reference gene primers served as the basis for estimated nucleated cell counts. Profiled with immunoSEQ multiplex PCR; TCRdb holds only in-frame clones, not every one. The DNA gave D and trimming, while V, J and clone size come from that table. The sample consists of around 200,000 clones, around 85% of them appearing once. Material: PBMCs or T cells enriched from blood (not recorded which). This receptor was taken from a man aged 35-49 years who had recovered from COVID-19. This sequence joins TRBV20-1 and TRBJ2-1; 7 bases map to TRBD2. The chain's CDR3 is CSASPTTSFDNEQFF. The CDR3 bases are TGCAGTGCTAGTCCCACGACTAGCTTCGACAATGAGCAGTTCTTC.